Each of the 24 T cell receptor beta chains below was sequenced from the same sample in a study of T-cell memory formation after mild COVID-19. One entry per CDR3 protein, called by TCRdb with MiXCR from the 5' RACE reads. This sample has fewer than 700,000 distinct CDR3 sequences, with roughly 20% found just once. Sequencing used PBMCs or a T cell subset sorted from them (not recorded which). These receptor sequences come from an adult woman who had mild COVID-19 (a few samples of this study predate the infection). Cell type and time point are not known.

This clonotype was recorded only once. This chain connects TRBV7-8 to TRBJ2-7; possible D gene TRBD1, 6 bases. Germline CDR1 reads SGHVS; CDR2 reads FQNEAQ. The CDR3 contains 15 residues. Trimming stripped 3 bases from V and 1 base from J, with 13 bases between. Written as DNA, the CDR3 is TGTGCCAGCAGCTTTACCATGGACAGTTCCTACGAGCAGTACTTC. Translation: CASSFTMDSSYEQYF.

DNA for the CDR3: TGCAGCGTTATCGTGAGGGTGGAGACCCAGTACTTC. Translating gives CSVIVRVETQYF. The chain is built from TRBV29-1 and TRBJ2-5; possible D gene TRBD2, 5 bases. This CDR3 has 12 residues. Trimming took off 5 bases at V and 5 bases at J, with 12 bases between the two ends. Germline lookup yields CDR1 SQVTM and CDR2 ANQGSEA. Filled out from reference TRBV29-1 and TRBJ2-5, the complete variable domain reads SAVISQKPSRDICQRGTSLTIQCQVDSQVTMMFWYRQQPGQSLTLIATANQGSEATYESGFVIDKFPISRPNLTFSTLTVSNMSPEDSSIYLCSVIVRVETQYFGPGTRLLVL.

The CDR3 loop reads CASSDSPEDIQYF. The CDR3 nucleotides are TGTGCCAGCAGTGACAGCCCGGAGGACATTCAGTACTTC. This chain links TRBV6-4 with TRBJ2-4; perhaps TRBD2 as D (5 bases). Trimming removed 2 bases at V and 8 bases at J, with 10 bases between. The length of the CDR3 is 13 residues. The germline V gene has CDR1 MRHNA and CDR2 SNTAGT.

This clonotype has only a few counts. The chain couples TRBV11-2 to TRBJ1-1, with a possible D match to TRBD1 (5 bases). Germline values: CDR1 SGHAT, CDR2 FQNNGV. The V and J ends lost 3 bases and 4 bases respectively, with 15 bases between them. CDR3 length: 15 residues. CDR3 in amino acids: CASSFGTGLGTEAFF. Written as DNA, the CDR3 is TGTGCCAGCAGCTTCGGCACAGGCCTCGGCACTGAAGCTTTCTTT. Full variable domain (rest looked up from reference TRBV11-2 and TRBJ1-1): EAGVAQSPRYKIIEKRQSVAFWCNPISGHATLYWYQQILGQGPKLLIQFQNNGVVDDSQLPKDRFSAERLKGVDSTLKIQPAKLEDSAVYLCASSFGTGLGTEAFFGQGTRLTVV.

This chain connects TRBV21-1 to TRBJ1-5; the table names TRBD1, a call not compared with the DNA. TRBV21-1 is labeled a pseudogene. CDR3 size: 19 residues. The CDR3 reads CASSKVEGDRVYSNQPQHF. DNA for the CDR3: TGTGCCAGCAGCAAAGTAGAAGGGGACAGGGTCTATAGCAATCAGCCCCAGCATTTT.

A word on this clonotype: Since no conserved phenylalanine or tryptophan closes the CDR3, a read error is the likely cause. The rearrangement links TRBV7-3 to TRBJ2-5, with 8 bases identical to TRBD1. The CDR3 is 14 amino acids. CDR1 SGHTA and CDR2 FQGTGA come from the germline V gene. J lost 5 bases, V lost 2 bases, and 4 bases had no gene match. The DNA for the CDR3 is TGTGCCAGCAGCTTACAGGGGGCTTGGGAGACCCAGTACTCC. Protein product: CASSLQGAWETQYS.

The chain employs TRBV12-3 or TRBV12-4 and TRBJ2-3; 14 bases match TRBD2. This CDR3 is 17 amino acids long. J lost 3 bases, V lost 6 bases, and 8 bases had no gene match. CDR3 DNA sequence: TGTGCCAGCAGCCTAGGGACTAGCGGGAGAAGGACAGATACGCAGTATTTT. Translated: CASSLGTSGRRTDTQYF.

V usage is TRBV7-3 and J usage is TRBJ2-2; D could derive from TRBD1 or TRBD2 (5 bases each). V lost 3 bases and J 8 bases, leaving 10 bases between the germline ends. Germline V gene sequence: CDR1 SGHTA, CDR2 FQGTGA. The CDR3 runs to 13 residues. The CDR3 is CASSFGAAGELFF. CDR3 DNA: TGTGCCAGCAGCTTCGGGGCCGCTGGGGAGCTGTTTTTT.

This rearrangement joins TRBV20-1 to TRBJ1-4; a weak D match, TRBD1 (6 bases). Trimming stripped 0 bases from V and 2 bases from J, with 7 bases between. The CDR3 is 14 amino acids. Germline V CDR1 and CDR2: DFQATT, SNEGSKA (reference sequence). CDR3 amino acids: CSAREGATNEKLFF. Here the CDR3 DNA reads TGCAGTGCTAGAGAGGGGGCGACTAATGAAAAACTGTTTTTT.

The chain carries TRBV7-9 and TRBJ2-5; D is possibly TRBD1 or TRBD2 (7 bases each). Between the trimmed V and J ends, which lost 5 bases and 2 bases, there was a span of 12 bases. There are 14 residues in the CDR3. Germline CDR1 and CDR2: SEHNR and FQNEAQ (reference sequence). The CDR3: CASSLQGGQETQYF. The DNA for the CDR3 is TGTGCCAGCAGCCTCCAGGGGGGGCAAGAGACCCAGTACTTC.

The V and J genes are TRBV18 and TRBJ1-5, with a weak D call TRBD1 (6 bases). This CDR3 region has 15 residues. The V gene lost 0 bases and the J gene lost 6 bases, with 12 bases spanning the gap. Per the germline V gene, CDR1 is KGHSH and CDR2 is LQKENI. CDR3 region: CASSPPRGAGQPQHF. DNA for the CDR3: TGTGCCAGCTCACCACCCCGGGGGGCGGGTCAGCCCCAGCATTTT.

This clonotype has a handful of counts. This chain connects TRBV5-1 to TRBJ2-1; D gene ambiguous. CDR1 is SGHRS and CDR2 is YFSETQ in the germline V gene. The V gene lost 4 bases and the J gene lost 4 bases, with 18 bases spanning the gap. There are 16 residues in the CDR3. The CDR3 reads CASSAPPAIWYNEQFF. Here the CDR3 DNA reads TGCGCCAGCAGCGCCCCTCCGGCTATCTGGTACAATGAGCAGTTCTTC. Based on the CDR3 plus reference TRBV5-1 and TRBJ2-1, the full variable domain is KAGVTQTPRYLIKTRGQQVTLSCSPISGHRSVSWYQQTPGQGLQFLFEYFSETQRNKGNFPGRFSGRQFSNSRSEMNVSTLELGDSALYLCASSAPPAIWYNEQFFGPGTRLTVL.

This clonotype came up a few times. V is TRBV9 and J is TRBJ2-7, with a possible D match to TRBD1 (6 bases). Trimming shortened V by 2 bases and J by 4 bases, and 16 bases separated the two germline ends. The CDR3 consists of 15 residues. Germline V CDR1 and CDR2: SGDLS, YYNGEE. This CDR3 is CASSVGATGEYEQYF. CDR3 nucleotides: TGTGCCAGCAGCGTTGGGGCGACAGGAGAATACGAGCAGTACTTC.

The chain is built from TRBV19 and TRBJ1-2; 7 nucleotides align to TRBD1. V lost 8 bases and J lost 3; bases outside the gene matches: 6. This CDR3 spans 13 amino acids. Germline CDR1 LNHDA, CDR2 SQIVND (reference sequence). CDR3 coding DNA: TGTGCCAGTCGACAGGGCGGCTACTATGGCTACACCTTC. This codes for CASRQGGYYGYTF. The full variable domain, in which reference TRBV19 and TRBJ1-2 provide the parts outside the CDR3, is DGGITQSPKYLFRKEGQNVTLSCEQNLNHDAMYWYRQDPGQGLRLIYYSQIVNDFQKGDIAEGYSVSREKKESFPLTVTSAQKNPTAFYLCASRQGGYYGYTFGSGTRLTVV.

This clonotype occurred a few times. V gene TRBV6-5 combines with J gene TRBJ1-1, with D uncertain. In germline, CDR1 is MNHEY, CDR2 SVGAGI. Trimming removed 3 bases at V and 8 bases at J, with 16 bases between. The CDR3 has 14 amino acids. The DNA of the CDR3 is TGTGCCAGCAGTTATAACGGGAATCCAATGGAAGCTTTCTTT. It specifies CASSYNGNPMEAFF.

For the CDR3, the DNA is TGCGCCAGCAGCGAAACAGGTACCACCTACGAGCAGTACTTC. Translation gives CASSETGTTYEQYF. This chain joins TRBV5-1 and TRBJ2-7, with TRBD1 as a possible D gene (5 bases). Germline lookup yields CDR1 SGHRS and CDR2 YFSETQ. The CDR3 extends over 14 amino acids. V lost 4 bases to trimming and J lost 2 bases, with 13 bases between them.

V usage is TRBV5-1 and J usage is TRBJ2-2; TRBD1 matches at 7 bases. The CDR3 totals 15 residues. Germline-derived CDR1 and CDR2 are SGHRS and YFSETQ. The V segment lost 6 bases and the J segment 1 base; nucleotides outside the gene matches: 6. The CDR3 is CASKDGTVNTGELFF. In DNA, the CDR3 is TGCGCCAGCAAAGACGGGACAGTGAACACCGGGGAGCTGTTTTTT.

V gene TRBV9 combines with J gene TRBJ1-1; D may be TRBD1 (6 bases). From germline, CDR1 is SGDLS and CDR2 YYNGEE. This CDR3 region has 17 residues. The V end lost 0 bases, the J end lost 6 bases, and 21 bases lay between the germline ends. The DNA of the CDR3 is TGTGCCAGCAGCGTAGAGGGAGCGTGGACAGAAGGGGCTGAAGCTTTCTTT. Its protein product is CASSVEGAWTEGAEAFF.

This clonotype was picked up a small number of times. The chain uses TRBV7-7 and TRBJ2-7, with 10 bases matching TRBD1. The CDR3 runs 14 residues. Germline V gives CDR1 SSHAT, CDR2 FNYEAQ (reference sequence). J lost 5 bases, V lost 3 bases, and 4 bases had no gene match. CDR3 in amino acids: CASSLGQGSDEQYF. The CDR3 coding sequence is TGTGCCAGCAGCTTGGGACAGGGGAGCGACGAGCAGTACTTC.

This clonotype qualifies as medium-sized. This chain uses TRBV7-7 with TRBJ2-7; the match to TRBD1 covers 8 bases. The CDR3 has 15 amino acids. Germline CDR1 and CDR2: SSHAT and FNYEAQ (reference sequence). The V gene end was trimmed by 3 bases and the J gene end by 2 bases; junction bases not matched to a gene: 6. Written as DNA, the CDR3 is TGTGCCAGCAGCTTCGGACAGGGAGATACCTACGAGCAGTACTTC. It yields the protein CASSFGQGDTYEQYF. The whole variable domain, remainder taken from reference TRBV7-7 and TRBJ2-7, is GAGVSQSPRYKVTKRGQDVTLRCDPISSHATLYWYQQALGQGPEFLTYFNYEAQPDKSGLPSDRFSAERPEGSISTLTIQRTEQRDSAMYRCASSFGQGDTYEQYFGPGTRLTVT.

The chain is built from TRBV20-1 and TRBJ1-1; D might be TRBD1 (6 bases). The CDR3 loop spans 12 amino acids. Trimming pared 4 bases from V and 7 bases from J, leaving 13 bases between. The V gene's germline CDR1 is DFQATT and CDR2 SNEGSKA (reference sequence). The CDR3 here is CSATHRVIEAFF. CDR3 in DNA: TGCAGTGCTACACACAGGGTTATTGAAGCTTTCTTT.

V usage is TRBV4-3 and J usage is TRBJ2-7; TRBD2 matches 12 bases. V gave up 6 bases and J gave up 4 bases; unmatched junction bases: 16. Germline values: CDR1 LGHNA, CDR2 YSLEER. This CDR3 contains 18 residues. This chain's CDR3 is CASSRAPLLAGGPYEQYF. CDR3 DNA sequence: TGCGCCAGCAGTCGCGCACCTCTACTAGCGGGAGGTCCTTACGAGCAGTACTTC.

This chain connects TRBV5-1 to TRBJ2-3, with D possibly being TRBD1 (6 bases). Trimming took off 0 bases at V and 0 bases at J, with 14 bases between the two ends. The CDR3 length is 17 residues. The germline V gene has CDR1 SGHRS and CDR2 YFSETQ. The CDR3 DNA reads TGCGCCAGCAGCTTGGGCTCTCTACAGGGTAGCACAGATACGCAGTATTTT. Translated: CASSLGSLQGSTDTQYF.

This clonotype has a handful of counts. J is TRBJ1-1 and V is TRBV7-9; 9 nucleotides agree with TRBD1. The CDR3 is made up of 15 amino acids. V was clipped by 5 bases and J by 1 base; unmatched bases: 5. Per germline, CDR1 SEHNR and CDR2 FQNEAQ (reference sequence). This CDR3 reads CASSRGTGRNTEAFF. The CDR3 DNA reads TGTGCCAGCAGCCGGGGGACAGGGCGGAACACTGAAGCTTTCTTT.